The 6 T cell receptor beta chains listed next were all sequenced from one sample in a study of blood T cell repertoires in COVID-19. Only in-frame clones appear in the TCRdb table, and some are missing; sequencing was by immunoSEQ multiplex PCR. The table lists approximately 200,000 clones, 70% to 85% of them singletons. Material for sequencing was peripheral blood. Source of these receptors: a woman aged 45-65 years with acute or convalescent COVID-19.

CDR3 nucleotide sequence: TGTGCCAGCAGCGTAGGTGGGACAGGTGGAACCAATGAGCAGTTCTTC. This codes for CASSVGGTGGTNEQFF. V usage is TRBV9 and J usage is TRBJ2-1; 8 nucleotides match TRBD1. The germline gives CDR1 SGDLS, CDR2 YYNGEE. Losses at the gene ends were 0 bases for V and 6 bases for J; bases not matched to a gene: 8. The CDR3 extends over 16 amino acids.

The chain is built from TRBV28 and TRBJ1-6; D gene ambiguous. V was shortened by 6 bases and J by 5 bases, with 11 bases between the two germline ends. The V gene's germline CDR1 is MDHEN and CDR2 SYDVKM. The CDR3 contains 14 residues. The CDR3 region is CASSRGSNNSPLHF. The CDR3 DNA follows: TGTGCCAGCAGCCGGGGAAGCAATAATTCACCCCTCCACTTT.

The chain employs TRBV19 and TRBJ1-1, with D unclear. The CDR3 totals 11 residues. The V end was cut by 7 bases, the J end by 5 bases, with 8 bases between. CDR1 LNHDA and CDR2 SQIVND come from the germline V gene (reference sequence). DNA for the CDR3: TGTGCCAGTACGGCGGGAACTGAAGCTTTCTTT. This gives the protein CASTAGTEAFF.

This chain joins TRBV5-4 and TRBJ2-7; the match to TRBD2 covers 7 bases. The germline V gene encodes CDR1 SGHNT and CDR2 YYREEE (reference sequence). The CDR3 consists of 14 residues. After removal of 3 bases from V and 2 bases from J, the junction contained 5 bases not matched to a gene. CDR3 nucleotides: TGTGCCAGCAGCTCAGCGGGAACCCCCTACGAGCAGTACTTC. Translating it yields CASSSAGTPYEQYF.

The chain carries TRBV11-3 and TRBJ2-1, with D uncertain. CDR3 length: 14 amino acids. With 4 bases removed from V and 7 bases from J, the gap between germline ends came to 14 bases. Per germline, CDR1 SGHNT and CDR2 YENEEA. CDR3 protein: CASSWRGGDNEQFF. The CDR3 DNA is TGTGCCAGCAGCTGGCGCGGCGGTGATAATGAGCAGTTCTTC.

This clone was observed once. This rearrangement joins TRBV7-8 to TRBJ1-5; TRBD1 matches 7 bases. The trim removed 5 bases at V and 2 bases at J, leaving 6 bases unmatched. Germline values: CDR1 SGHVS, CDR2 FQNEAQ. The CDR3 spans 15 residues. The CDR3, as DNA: TGTGCCAGCAGCGACAGGGTGTTCGGCAATCAGCCCCAGCATTTT. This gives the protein CASSDRVFGNQPQHF.